This paragraph reports one TCR beta chain. The antigen this receptor binds is unknown. Base qualities are not at hand, and no much larger clone is one base apart. This entry comes from a study of memory CD4+ T cells and cytomegalovirus serostatus (dated by TCRdb to about 2019). Some background on the complete study: The cohort included 35 or so healthy adults from Belgium, of whom 9 were CMV seropositive and approximately 24 were CMV seronegative. To replicate a published TCR-based CMV serostatus classifier, the researchers sequenced the CD4+ memory TCRbeta repertoires of a Belgian cohort whose cytomegalovirus serostatus was known.

A FACSAria II was used to sort memory CD4+ T cells, defined as single viable CD3+CD4+CD8-CD45RO+ cells. CMV serostatus was assessed using a Roche Elecsys assay, by which serum IgG against CMV pp150, pp28, p38 and p52 was detected. After thawing, total CD4+ T cells were enriched by positive selection with CD4 magnetic microbeads. The samples came from a different study that was designed specifically to examine the CD4+ T cell memory repertoire. Following standard operating procedures, peripheral blood mononuclear cells were isolated and cryopreserved, while serum was kept at -80 degrees C. The staining used CD3-PerCP (BW264/56), CD4-APC (RPA-T4), CD45RO-PE (UCHT1) and CD8-Pacific Orange (3B5) antibodies, and Sytox blue was used to exclude non-viable cells. The paper as a whole reports these results and caveats: Results were interpreted as suggesting that the CMV-associated TCR signature is largely present in the CD4+ memory repertoire. Only CD4+CD45RO+ memory cells were sequenced, unlike the original study, which covered naive and memory CD4+ and CD8+ populations. CMV serostatus prediction reached a median bootstrapped AUC of about 0.95 with the original framework and around 0.91 with a US-trained random forest. The original-framework classifier achieved a median bootstrapped AUC of 0.95 with a 95% CI of 0.76-1.00 on the Belgian cohort. Among the 150 to 200 previously reported CMV-associated TCRbeta sequences, some 62 showed up in the CD4+ memory repertoires, with each one found in between one and five individuals.

The germline V gene supplies CDR1 SNHLY and CDR2 FYNNEI. Including the terminal cysteine and phenylalanine, the CDR3 comprises 13 residues. Only the CDR3 DNA is retained, 39 bases long and in frame from the first base. V was cut back by 5 bases and J by 2 bases, leaving a gap of 10 bases between them. Genomic DNA was extracted from sorted cells with the Quick-DNA Microprep Kit. TCRbeta DNA was amplified with the immunoSEQ hsTCRbeta kit following the manufacturer's protocol. An Illumina MiSeq instrument was used to sequence the TCRbeta libraries. Turning to the authors' computational methods: Following removal of out-of-frame sequences, 2 million to 2.5 million distinct TCRbeta sequences were retained, with an average of roughly 70,000 per individual. Each individual was scored by the count of roughly 160 previously reported CMV-associated TCRbeta sequences and the total productive distinct TCRbeta count. A beta-binomial model was reimplemented in Python, and random forests from scikit-learn, run with default parameters, were trained on data from the US cohort. Classifier performance on the Belgian cohort was summarized as median AUC with percentile confidence intervals calculated over 10,000 bootstrap iterations. The table comes from immuneACCESS by way of TCRdb, which keeps in-frame sequences with V and J called. Part of the clones is missing from these tables; in studies checked, under half for an unresolved V gene and the rest for unknown reasons. From that table come the V and J calls and clone size; the DNA was used to work out D and trimming. The sample contains around 33,000 clones, roughly 80% of them found a single time. The ten most abundant clones make up roughly 0.63% of the sample.

The receptor was derived from an adult in good health and CMV-seronegative. Some clones in this sample may be carry-over from other donors' samples. The chain was built from TRBV2 and TRBJ2-7; there is no confident call for the D gene. What was sequenced was memory CD4+ T cells from blood. The DNA is TGTGCCAGCAGTTACCAGGTGGCCTACGAGCAGTACTTC. The resulting protein is CASSYQVAYEQYF.